This record concerns one T cell receptor (beta chain) sequence. What it binds is unknown. The sample is drawn from a study of T cell responses to AZD1222 COVID-19 vaccine. The study, taken as a whole, reports: Of spike-specific TCRs, nearly half reportedly target regions left unmutated in variants. Just a handful of people given AZD1222 tested seropositive at baseline. Females outnumbered males among donors, who were mostly white British; clonal diversity was possibly underestimated. Vaccine-associated CD4 TCRs spanned spike, dominant at 160-218 and 743-854.

Clones were read by immunoSEQ multiplex PCR, and TCRdb kept only the in-frame ones, dropping some. In the table there are some 110,000 clones, roughly 87% of which are singletons. The length of the CDR3 is 12 residues. The V end was cut by 4 bases, the J end by 7 bases, with 6 bases between. Per the germline V gene, CDR1 is SGHTS and CDR2 is YDEGEE. This TCR was sampled from an adult in good health. The chain joins TRBV5-8 to TRBJ1-6; D gene unclear. The material was peripheral blood, obtained on day 0 of AZD1222 vaccination. The DNA for the CDR3 is TGTGCCAGCAGCGTCCGGAATTCACCCCTCCACTTT. Its protein product is CASSVRNSPLHF.